The rows below give T cell receptor beta chains drawn from one sample of a study of post-analysis software for immune sequencing data. TCRdb processed the PCR reads anew with MiXCR; each CDR3 protein has one entry. The sample holds approximately 770,000 distinct CDR3 sequences, 46% seen once. The specimen was blood. These receptors originate from a girl between 5 and 17 years old with multiple sclerosis. Each CDR3 is given without its conserved first and last residue. Each record gives: V gene, clone size, J gene, CDR3 protein. Where a row states a size, it is once, few, many or the class of an expanded clone; other rows omit it.

TRBV2	.	TRBJ2-5	ASSLRAPPETQY
TRBV20-1	few	TRBJ2-7	SALLGGFYEQY
TRBV25-1	.	TRBJ2-5	ASSEWGLETQY
TRBV25-1	.	TRBJ1-2	ASSVPGGDGYGYT
TRBV20-1	.	.	SARPRTSSYEQY
TRBV7-9	.	TRBJ2-1	ASSPHFNEQF
TRBV6-4	.	TRBJ2-1	ASSDAPAGLKQF
TRBV24-1	.	TRBJ1-2	ATSDIGQNYGYT
TRBV14	.	TRBJ2-7	ASSQGWQGPYEQY
TRBV12-3/TRBV12-4	.	TRBJ2-2	ASTVAGGNTGELF
TRBV20-1	.	TRBJ1-2	SARDLGQGFSGYT
TRBV5-1	once	TRBJ2-1	ASRTTPSAPNNEQF
TRBV6-2/TRBV6-3	.	TRBJ2-2	ASSRTGDAGKLF
TRBV6-1	few	TRBJ1-6	ATHRVYDSPLH
TRBV24-1	.	TRBJ2-3	ATSRDSPTDTQY
TRBV28	.	TRBJ2-7	ASSSRLAGANSYEQY
TRBV20-1	.	TRBJ1-2	SARGNRGQSNYGYT
TRBV11-2	.	.	ASSPRGRHEQF
TRBV7-8	.	TRBJ2-7	ASSSNMQSGGSYEQY
TRBV28	.	TRBJ2-7	ASSFFWDRGAYEQY
TRBV25-1	few	TRBJ2-4	ASRPSGRMTIQY
TRBV11-3	.	TRBJ2-1	ASSAGRVGDEQF
TRBV6-5	.	TRBJ1-4	ASSLGSSRGEKLF
TRBV6-1	.	TRBJ2-1	ASSPGQFREQF
TRBV5-1	.	TRBJ2-7	ASSRSGLETYEQY
TRBV5-1	.	TRBJ2-7	AGSLGDSPWEQY
TRBV28	few	TRBJ1-1	ATIGGTEAF
TRBV20-1	.	.	SARPRTSMYEQY
TRBV24-1	.	TRBJ1-2	ATSDTGMGGYT
TRBV15	.	TRBJ2-2	ATSAGRDTGELF
TRBV5-1	.	TRBJ1-2	ASSLGSRPAGYT
TRBV20-1	few	TRBJ2-7	SETWGGRYEQY
TRBV13	few	TRBJ2-7	ASSRARAYEQY
TRBV20-1	.	TRBJ1-2	SAISGQFSYGYT
TRBV27	.	TRBJ1-5	ASSKYQGRGNQPQH